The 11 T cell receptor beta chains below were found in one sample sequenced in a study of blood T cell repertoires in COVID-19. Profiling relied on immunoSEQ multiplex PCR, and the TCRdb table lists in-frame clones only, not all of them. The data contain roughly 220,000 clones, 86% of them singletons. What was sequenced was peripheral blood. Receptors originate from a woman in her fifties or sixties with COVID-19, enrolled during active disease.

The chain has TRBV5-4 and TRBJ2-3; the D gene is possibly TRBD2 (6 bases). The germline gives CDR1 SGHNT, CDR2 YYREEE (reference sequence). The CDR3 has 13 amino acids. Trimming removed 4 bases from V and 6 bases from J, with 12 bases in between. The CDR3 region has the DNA TGTGCCAGCAGCGGGAGGACGGTTGATACGCAGTATTTT. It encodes CASSGRTVDTQYF.

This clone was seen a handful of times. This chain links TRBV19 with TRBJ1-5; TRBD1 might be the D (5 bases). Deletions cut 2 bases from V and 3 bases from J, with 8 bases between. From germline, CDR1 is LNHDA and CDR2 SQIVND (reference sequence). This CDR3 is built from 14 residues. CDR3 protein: CASSIRQNNQPQHF. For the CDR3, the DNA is TGTGCCAGTAGTATAAGACAGAACAATCAGCCCCAGCATTTT.

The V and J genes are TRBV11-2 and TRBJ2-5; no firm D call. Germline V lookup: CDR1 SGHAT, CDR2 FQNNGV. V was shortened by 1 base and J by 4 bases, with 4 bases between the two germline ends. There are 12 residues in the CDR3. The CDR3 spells CASSLVRETQYF. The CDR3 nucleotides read TGTGCCAGCAGCTTAGTGAGAGAGACCCAGTACTTC.

The DNA for the CDR3 is TGTGCCAGCAGCTCCGACAGGGGGCTTTTCCCCACAGATACGCAGTATTTT. Encoded protein: CASSSDRGLFPTDTQYF. V is TRBV14 and J is TRBJ2-3; TRBD1 agrees at 10 bases. This CDR3 is built from 17 residues. Germline V gene data show CDR1 as SGHDN and CDR2 as FVKESK. J was trimmed by 2 bases and V by 5 bases; bases with no gene match: 10.

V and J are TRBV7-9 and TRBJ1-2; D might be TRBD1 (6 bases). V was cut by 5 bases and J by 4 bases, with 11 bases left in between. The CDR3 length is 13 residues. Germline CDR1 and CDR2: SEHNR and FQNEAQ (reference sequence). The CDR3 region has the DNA TGTGCCAGCAGCCCGGGACAAACCTATGGCTACACCTTC. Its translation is CASSPGQTYGYTF. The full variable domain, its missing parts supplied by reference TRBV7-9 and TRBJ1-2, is DTGVSQNPRHKITKRGQNVTFRCDPISEHNRLYWYRQTLGQGPEFLTYFQNEAQLEKSRLLSDRFSAERPKGSFSTLEIQRTEQGDSAMYLCASSPGQTYGYTFGSGTRLTVV.

This chain's CDR3 is CASSTLDRGPGRTYEQYF. In DNA form, the CDR3 reads TGTGCCAGCAGCACCCTCGACAGGGGGCCTGGGCGAACCTACGAGCAGTACTTC. The rearrangement links TRBV7-6 to TRBJ2-7; 10 bases align to TRBD1. J gave up 2 bases and V 5 bases, and 15 bases lay outside the gene matches. The CDR3 has 18 amino acids. The germline CDR1 and CDR2 sequences are SGHVS and FNYEAQ.

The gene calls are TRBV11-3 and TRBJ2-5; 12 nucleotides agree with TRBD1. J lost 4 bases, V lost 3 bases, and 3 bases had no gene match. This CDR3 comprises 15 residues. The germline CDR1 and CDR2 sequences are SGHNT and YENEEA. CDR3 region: CASSLGQGAGETQYF. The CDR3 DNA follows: TGTGCCAGCAGCTTGGGACAGGGGGCGGGAGAGACCCAGTACTTC. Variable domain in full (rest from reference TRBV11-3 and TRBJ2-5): EAGVVQSPRYKIIEKKQPVAFWCNPISGHNTLYWYLQNLGQGPELLIRYENEEAVDDSQLPKDRFSAERLKGVDSTLKIQPAELGDSAVYLCASSLGQGAGETQYFGPGTRLLVL.

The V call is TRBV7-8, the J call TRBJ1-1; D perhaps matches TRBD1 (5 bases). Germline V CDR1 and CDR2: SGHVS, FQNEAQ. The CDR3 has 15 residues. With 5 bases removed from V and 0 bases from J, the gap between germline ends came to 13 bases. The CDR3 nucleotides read TGTGCCAGCAGCCCTTTAGACAGCATGAACACTGAAGCTTTCTTT. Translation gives CASSPLDSMNTEAFF.

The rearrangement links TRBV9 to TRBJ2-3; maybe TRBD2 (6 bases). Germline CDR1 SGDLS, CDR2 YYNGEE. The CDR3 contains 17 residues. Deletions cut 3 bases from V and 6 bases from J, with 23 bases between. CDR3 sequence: CASSGRRERPYRDTQYF. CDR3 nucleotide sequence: TGTGCCAGCAGCGGCCGTCGGGAGCGACCGTACAGGGATACGCAGTATTTT. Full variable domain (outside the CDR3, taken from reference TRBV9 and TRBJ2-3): DSGVTQTPKHLITATGQRVTLRCSPRSGDLSVYWYQQSLDQGLQFLIQYYNGEERAKGNILERFSAQQFPDLHSELNLSSLELGDSALYFCASSGRRERPYRDTQYFGPGTRLTVL.

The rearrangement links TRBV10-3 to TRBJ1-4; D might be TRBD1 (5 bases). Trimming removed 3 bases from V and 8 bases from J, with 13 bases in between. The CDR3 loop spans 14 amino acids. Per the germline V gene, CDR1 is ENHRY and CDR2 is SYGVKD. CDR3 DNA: TGTGCCATCAGTGATGGGGGGGTTGAGGAAAAACTGTTTTTT. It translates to CAISDGGVEEKLFF.

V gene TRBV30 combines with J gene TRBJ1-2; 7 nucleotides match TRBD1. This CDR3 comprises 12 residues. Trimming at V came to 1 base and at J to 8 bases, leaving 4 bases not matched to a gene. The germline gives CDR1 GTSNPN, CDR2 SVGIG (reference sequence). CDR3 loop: CAWSEHRGGYTF. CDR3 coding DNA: TGTGCCTGGAGTGAGCACAGGGGCGGCTACACCTTC.